Sequencing of this TCR beta chain was carried out in a study of blood T cell repertoires in COVID-19. Measured with immunoSEQ multiplex PCR; TCRdb has only the in-frame clones, and not every one. The sample yields tens of thousands of clones, more than 65% seen once. This receptor was identified in an older man with acute or convalescent COVID-19. Sample: peripheral blood.

The CDR3 DNA reads TGTGCCAGCAGCGGCCACCCCGATCTAATCAAGAGCACTGAAGCTTTCTTT. Encoded protein: CASSGHPDLIKSTEAFF. V usage is TRBV9 and J usage is TRBJ1-1; D is undetermined. Trimming left V 3 bases short and J 4 bases short, with 22 bases between. This CDR3 spans 17 amino acids. Looked up from germline, CDR1 is SGDLS and CDR2 is YYNGEE.